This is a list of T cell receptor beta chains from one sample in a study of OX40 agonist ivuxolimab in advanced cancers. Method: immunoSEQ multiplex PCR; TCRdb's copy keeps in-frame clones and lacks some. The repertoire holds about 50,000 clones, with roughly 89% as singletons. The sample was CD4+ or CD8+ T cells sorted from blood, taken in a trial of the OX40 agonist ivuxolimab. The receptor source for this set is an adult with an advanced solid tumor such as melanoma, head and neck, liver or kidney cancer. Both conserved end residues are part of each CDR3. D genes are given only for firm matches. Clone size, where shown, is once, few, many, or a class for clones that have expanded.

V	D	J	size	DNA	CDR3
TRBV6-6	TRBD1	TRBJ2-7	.	TGTGCCAGCAGTTACGAGGGGACAGGGGACTACGAGCAGTACTTC	CASSYEGTGDYEQYF
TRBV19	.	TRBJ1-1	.	TGTGCCAGTAGCAACCGTCGCGAGAACACTGAAGCTTTCTTT	CASSNRRENTEAFF
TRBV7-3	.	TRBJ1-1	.	TGTGCCAGCAGCTCAAACCGAGGGGGGGCTAACACTGAAGCTTTCTTT	CASSSNRGGANTEAFF
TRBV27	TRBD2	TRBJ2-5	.	TGTGCCAGCAGTTTAATGGGGGTAGCGGGAGGGAGCGAGACCCAGTACTTC	CASSLMGVAGGSETQYF
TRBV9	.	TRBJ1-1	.	TGTGCCAGCAGCGTATTGGGGACCTCGAACACTGAAGCTTTCTTT	CASSVLGTSNTEAFF
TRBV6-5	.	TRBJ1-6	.	TGTGCCAGCAGTTACGACGACGGAAATTCACCCCTCCACTTT	CASSYDDGNSPLHF
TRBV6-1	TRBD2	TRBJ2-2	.	TGTGCCAGCGTTGGACTAGCGGGAAGTGTAGGGGAGCTGTTTTTT	CASVGLAGSVGELFF
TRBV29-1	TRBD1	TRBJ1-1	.	TGCAGCGTTAACCCGAGGGGGCTCAACACTGAAGCTTTCTTT	CSVNPRGLNTEAFF
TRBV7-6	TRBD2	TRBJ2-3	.	TGTGCCAGCAGCTCCCCGGGACTAGCGGCAGATACGCAGTATTTT	CASSSPGLAADTQYF
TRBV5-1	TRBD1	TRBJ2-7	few	TGCGCCAGCAGCCTCGGACAGGGGGACTACGAGCAGTACTTC	CASSLGQGDYEQYF
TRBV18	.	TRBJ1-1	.	TGTGCCAGCTCACTGACTAAGGGGGTGAACACTGAAGCTTTCTTT	CASSLTKGVNTEAFF
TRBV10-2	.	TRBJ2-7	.	TGCGCCAGCCACCTCCACGGGGGAAGCTCCTACGAGCAGTACTTC	CASHLHGGSSYEQYF
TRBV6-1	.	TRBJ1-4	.	TGTGCCAGCTCCCTTACCAGGGCGGCTAATGAAAAACTGTTTTTT	CASSLTRAANEKLFF
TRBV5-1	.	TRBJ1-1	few	TGCGCCAGCAGCTTACAGGGTGAAAGGACTGAAGCTTTCTTT	CASSLQGERTEAFF
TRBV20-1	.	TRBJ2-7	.	TGCAGTGCCCGAGGGGGGTACGAGCAGTACTTC	CSARGGYEQYF
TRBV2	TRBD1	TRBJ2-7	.	TGCGCCAGCAGGGAAGACAGGGTCCGGTTTTCTGGGGAGCAGTACTTC	CASREDRVRFSGEQYF
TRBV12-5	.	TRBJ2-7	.	TGTGCTAGTGGTCCACCGGCAGGAAAGCCAGTGGAGCAGTACTTC	CASGPPAGKPVEQYF
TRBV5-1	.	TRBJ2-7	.	TGCGCCAGCAGCTTGACCCCCGGGGAGGTACACGAGCAGTACTTC	CASSLTPGEVHEQYF
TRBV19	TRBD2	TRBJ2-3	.	TGTGCCAGTAGTCACGGGAGGGGTGCAGATACGCAGTATTTT	CASSHGRGADTQYF
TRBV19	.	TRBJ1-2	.	TGTGCCAGTAGTAGCCTGCAGGGAGGGAACTATGGCTACACCTTC	CASSSLQGGNYGYTF
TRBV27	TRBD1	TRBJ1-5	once	TGTGCCAGCAGTGACTTTCGGACAGGGGCGCGCAATCAGCCCCAGCATTTT	CASSDFRTGARNQPQHF
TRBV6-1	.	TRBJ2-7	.	TGTGCCAGCATAAGCCCTAGGACAGACTACAGCGAGCAGTACTTC	CASISPRTDYSEQYF
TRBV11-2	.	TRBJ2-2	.	TGTGCCAGCAGCGTCAGTAACACCGGGGAGCTGTTTTTT	CASSVSNTGELFF
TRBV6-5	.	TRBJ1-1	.	TGTGCCAGCAGTTACGGTGACCCTGAAGCTTTCTTT	CASSYGDPEAFF
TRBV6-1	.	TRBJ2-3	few	TGTGCCAGCACCGAACAGGGTAACACAGATACGCAGTATTTT	CASTEQGNTDTQYF
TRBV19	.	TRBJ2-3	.	TGTGCCAGTCGCGGGCAAGCGGCTAGCACAGATACGCAGTATTTT	CASRGQAASTDTQYF
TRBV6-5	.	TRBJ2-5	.	TGTGCCAGCATGTACAGGGACCAAGAGACCCAGTACTTC	CASMYRDQETQYF
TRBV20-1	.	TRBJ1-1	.	TGCAGTGCTAGAGATCGGGCGGAAGCTTTCTTT	CSARDRAEAFF
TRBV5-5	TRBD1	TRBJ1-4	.	TGTGCCAGCAGCTTGGCCGTGGGGACAGGGAATGAAAAACTGTTTTTT	CASSLAVGTGNEKLFF
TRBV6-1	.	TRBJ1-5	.	TGTGCCAGCAGTGAAGCGCTACTTAGCAATCAGCCCCAGCATTTT	CASSEALLSNQPQHF
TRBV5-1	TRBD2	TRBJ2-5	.	TGCGCCAGCAGCTTGGGGGGGACTACGCAAGAGACCCAGTACTTC	CASSLGGTTQETQYF
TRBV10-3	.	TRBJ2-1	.	TGTGCCATCAGTGCAGCTAGCGACTACAATGAGCAGTTCTTC	CAISAASDYNEQFF
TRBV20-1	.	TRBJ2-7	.	TGCAGTGCATTAAGAACCTACGAGCAGTACTTC	CSALRTYEQYF
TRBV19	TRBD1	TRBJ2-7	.	TGTGCCAGTAGTCCGACAGGGGGCTACGAGCAGTACTTC	CASSPTGGYEQYF
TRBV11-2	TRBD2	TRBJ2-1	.	TGTGCCAGCAGCTTAGATCGGGGGGAGTACAATGAGCAGTTCTTC	CASSLDRGEYNEQFF
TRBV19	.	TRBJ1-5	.	TGTGCCAGTAGTACCCCCCGGGGAGGAGACAATCAGCCCCAGCATTTT	CASSTPRGGDNQPQHF
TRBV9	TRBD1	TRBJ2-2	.	TGTGCCAGCAGCGTAGAGGCCTTAGTAAGGGGGCAGTCCGGGGAGCTGTTTTTT	CASSVEALVRGQSGELFF
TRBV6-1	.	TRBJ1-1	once	TGTGCCAGCAGGCAGGGGAACACTGAAGCTTTCTTT	CASRQGNTEAFF
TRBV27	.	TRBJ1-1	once	TGTGCCAGCAGTTCCCTGCAAGTGAACACTGAAGCTTTCTTT	CASSSLQVNTEAFF
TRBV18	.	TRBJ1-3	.	TGTGCCAGCTCACCATCGGGACTCGCCTCTGGAAACACCATATATTTT	CASSPSGLASGNTIYF
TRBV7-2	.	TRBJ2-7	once	TGTGCCAGCAGCTTAACTCCGGACATAGGCTACGAGCAGTACTTC	CASSLTPDIGYEQYF
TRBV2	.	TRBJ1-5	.	TGTGCCAGCAGTGTTCAGGGGTTGGGCAATCAGCCCCAGCATTTT	CASSVQGLGNQPQHF
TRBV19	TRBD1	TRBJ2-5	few	TGTGCCAGTAGTATACAGGGGGCAGAGACCCAGTACTTC	CASSIQGAETQYF
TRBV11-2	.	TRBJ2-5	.	TGTGCCAGCAGCCCCCGCCGGGGCGGTACCAAGACGACCCAGTACTTC	CASSPRRGGTKTTQYF
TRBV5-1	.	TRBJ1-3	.	TGCGCCAGCAGCTTGGCCCTAGGGGGACAAGGAAACACCATATATTTT	CASSLALGGQGNTIYF
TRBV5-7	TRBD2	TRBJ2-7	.	TGTGCCAGCAGCAGGAAAGCGGGGGGCGACTACGAGCAGTACTTC	CASSRKAGGDYEQYF
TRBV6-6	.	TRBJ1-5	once	TGTGCCAGCACCCGGGCAAATCAGCCCCAGCATTTT	CASTRANQPQHF
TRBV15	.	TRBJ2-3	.	TGTGCCACCAGCAGAGATTTGAGGGATACGCAGTATTTT	CATSRDLRDTQYF
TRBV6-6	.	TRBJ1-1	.	TGTGCCAGCAGCCCCCGGACGGTTCGGGAAGCTTTCTTT	CASSPRTVREAFF
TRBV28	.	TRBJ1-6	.	TGTGCCAGCAGCCGTCGGACGGTTAATTCACCCCTCCACTTT	CASSRRTVNSPLHF
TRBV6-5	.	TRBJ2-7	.	TGTGCCAGCAGTGGCTCTGGGGGACGGGATTACGAGCAGTACTTC	CASSGSGGRDYEQYF
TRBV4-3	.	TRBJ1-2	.	TGCGCCAGCAGCCAAGAAGAGTACGGCTACACCTTC	CASSQEEYGYTF
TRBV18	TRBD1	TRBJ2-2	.	TGTGCCAGCTCTCCTCAGCTCCCAGGGGGCGCCCGGACCGGGGAGCTGTTTTTT	CASSPQLPGGARTGELFF
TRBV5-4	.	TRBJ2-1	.	TGTGCCAGCAGCTTACCGGGACATAGATACAATGAGCAGTTCTTC	CASSLPGHRYNEQFF
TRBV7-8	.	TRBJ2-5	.	TGTGCCAGCAGCTTAACTCCCGAGACCCAGTACTTC	CASSLTPETQYF
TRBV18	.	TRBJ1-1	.	TGTGCCAGCTCACCGGGGGTGAACACTGAAGCTTTCTTT	CASSPGVNTEAFF
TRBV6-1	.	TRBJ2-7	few	TGTGCCAGCAAAGGGGGGAACTACGAGCAGTACTTC	CASKGGNYEQYF